Below, 27 T cell receptor beta chains from the same sample are listed, as sequenced in a study of blood T cell repertoires in COVID-19. Some clones are missing from TCRdb's copy, which holds only in-frame ones; the method was immunoSEQ multiplex PCR. The table shows more than 150,000 clones, with roughly 80% occurring only once. Sequenced input: peripheral blood. The receptor set was obtained from a woman of 80 years or more with COVID-19, enrolled during active disease.

The chain joins TRBV19 to TRBJ1-5, with D uncertain. V was cut by 5 bases and J by 4 bases, with 6 bases left in between. The CDR3 is 12 residues long. The germline gives CDR1 LNHDA, CDR2 SQIVND (reference sequence). The CDR3 DNA follows: TGTGCCAGTAGTGGGCCGAATCAGCCCCAGCATTTT. As protein: CASSGPNQPQHF.

The sample holds a few counts of this clone. V and J are TRBV7-9 and TRBJ2-1; D is unresolved. The CDR3 totals 12 residues. The V and J ends lost 5 bases and 2 bases respectively, with 4 bases between them. CDR1 and CDR2 (germline): SEHNR, FQNEAQ (reference sequence). The CDR3 DNA sequence: TGTGCCAGCAGCCCAGCCTACAATGAGCAGTTCTTC. Translation: CASSPAYNEQFF.

The chain's CDR3 is CASSHKGLAGVRYNEQFF. CDR3 DNA: TGCGCCAGCAGTCATAAGGGACTAGCGGGAGTAAGGTACAATGAGCAGTTCTTC. This chain joins TRBV23-1 and TRBJ2-1; 14 bases are shared with TRBD2. TRBV23-1 is recorded as an ORF, its role being uncertain. The CDR3 has 18 amino acids. The J segment lost 4 bases and the V segment lost 3 bases, leaving 8 bases of the junction unmatched.

The genes are TRBV7-9 and TRBJ2-5, with D possibly matching TRBD2 (5 bases). The CDR3 sequence is 18 residues long. Trimming removed 6 bases at V and 2 bases at J, with 25 bases between. Germline CDR1 SEHNR, CDR2 FQNEAQ (reference sequence). CDR3 protein: CASSHRGGWERLQETQYF. For the CDR3, the DNA is TGTGCCAGCAGTCATAGAGGCGGTTGGGAGCGTCTACAAGAGACCCAGTACTTC. The whole variable domain, remainder taken from reference TRBV7-9 and TRBJ2-5, is DTGVSQNPRHKITKRGQNVTFRCDPISEHNRLYWYRQTLGQGPEFLTYFQNEAQLEKSRLLSDRFSAERPKGSFSTLEIQRTEQGDSAMYLCASSHRGGWERLQETQYFGPGTRLLVL.

This sequence joins TRBV11-2 and TRBJ2-1; D uncertain. CDR3 length equals 13 residues. The V and J ends lost 5 bases and 4 bases respectively, with 9 bases between them. From germline, CDR1 is SGHAT and CDR2 FQNNGV. CDR3 DNA: TGTGCCAGCAGCCCCTCGAGATACAATGAGCAGTTCTTC. It translates to CASSPSRYNEQFF.

The V call is TRBV28, the J call TRBJ2-2, with 7 bases aligning to TRBD1. CDR3 length equals 16 residues. Trimming took 6 bases from V and 1 from J; bases not matched to a gene: 8. The germline CDR1 and CDR2 sequences are MDHEN and SYDVKM. The CDR3 region is CASRGLDRLNTGELFF. The CDR3 DNA sequence: TGTGCCAGCAGGGGCTTGGACAGGCTGAACACCGGGGAGCTGTTTTTT.

This clone occurred once. The rearrangement joins TRBV6-5 to TRBJ1-2; D is undetermined. The CDR3 covers 11 residues. Trimming shortened V by 4 bases and J by 8 bases, and 8 bases separated the two germline ends. Looked up from germline, CDR1 is MNHEY and CDR2 is SVGAGI. In DNA form, the CDR3 reads TGTGCCAGCAGTTCCGGGGAAGGCTACACCTTC. Protein product: CASSSGEGYTF.

The chain uses TRBV6-6 and TRBJ1-4; TRBD1 agrees at 7 bases. V lost 8 bases to trimming and J lost 8 bases; unmatched junction nucleotides: 5. CDR1 and CDR2 (germline): MNHNY, SVGAGI (reference sequence). The CDR3 spans 12 residues. The DNA of the CDR3 is TGTGCCAGCGGCCCAGGGGGGGAAAAACTGTTTTTT. This translates into CASGPGGEKLFF.

The V and J genes are TRBV4-1 and TRBJ2-3; 7 bases line up with TRBD2. CDR1 is MGHRA, CDR2 YSYEKL, per germline. The CDR3 spans 17 residues. Losses at the gene ends were 0 bases for V and 0 bases for J; bases not matched to a gene: 6. The DNA for the CDR3 is TGCGCCAGCAGCCAAGAAGGGAGCGGGGCCAGCACAGATACGCAGTATTTT. As protein: CASSQEGSGASTDTQYF.

The gene calls are TRBV30 and TRBJ1-5, with D hard to call. Trimming took 0 bases from V and 6 from J, leaving 15 bases between them. The CDR3 length is 15 residues. From germline, CDR1 is GTSNPN and CDR2 SVGIG (reference sequence). CDR3 sequence: CAWSVLSGRSQPQHF. CDR3 in DNA: TGTGCCTGGAGTGTACTCTCAGGCCGAAGTCAGCCCCAGCATTTT. The whole variable domain, remainder taken from reference TRBV30 and TRBJ1-5, is SQTIHQWPATLVQPVGSPLSLECTVEGTSNPNLYWYRQAAGRGLQLLFYSVGIGQISSEVPQNLSASRPQDRQFILSSKKLLLSDSGFYLCAWSVLSGRSQPQHFGDGTRLSIL.

The sample holds a few counts of this clone. The V call is TRBV2, the J call TRBJ2-1; 7 nucleotides match TRBD1. In germline, CDR1 is SNHLY, CDR2 FYNNEI. The CDR3 has 13 residues. Losses at the gene ends were 6 bases for V and 10 bases for J; bases not matched to a gene: 9. The CDR3 DNA is TGTGCCAGCAGCCCCCAGGGGGTAGGGGAGCAGTTCTTC. Translating gives CASSPQGVGEQFF.

This chain connects TRBV7-2 to TRBJ1-4; a possible D gene is TRBD1 (6 bases). CDR1 is SGHTA, CDR2 FQGNSA, per germline. This CDR3 spans 15 amino acids. Trimming removed 5 bases from V and 8 bases from J, with 18 bases in between. CDR3 DNA: TGTGCCAGCAGCAGTGAAGGGGGAGGGTGGGAAAAACTGTTTTTT. It codes for CASSSEGGGWEKLFF.

In this sample, this clone turned up once. V gene TRBV12-3 or TRBV12-4 combines with J gene TRBJ1-4; D is undetermined. V was shortened by 6 bases and J by 3 bases, with 8 bases between the two germline ends. This CDR3 region has 13 residues. The CDR3 DNA sequence: TGTGCCAGCAGCCCTCGAGCTAATGAAAAACTGTTTTTT. Amino acids: CASSPRANEKLFF.

This chain joins TRBV5-1 and TRBJ2-2; D call uncertain. The length of the CDR3 is 14 residues. The V gene's germline CDR1 is SGHRS and CDR2 YFSETQ. Trimming shortened V by 5 bases and J by 5 bases, and 13 bases separated the two germline ends. This chain's CDR3 is CASRVGLETGELFF. DNA of the CDR3: TGCGCCAGCAGAGTTGGTCTAGAAACCGGGGAGCTGTTTTTT.

This clone was picked up one time. Mismatch with germline at one junction end may stem from a read error. The V call is TRBV19, the J call TRBJ1-1; the D gene is possibly TRBD1 (6 bases). The CDR3 consists of 15 residues. Germline CDR1 and CDR2: LNHDA and SQIVND (reference sequence). CDR3 residues: CATLVDSAVNTEAFF. CDR3 DNA sequence: TGTGCCACCCTAGTGGACAGCGCCGTGAATACTGAAGCTTTCTTT.

The chain couples TRBV3-1 (or the pseudogene TRBV3-2) to TRBJ2-1; TRBD2 aligns across 8 bases. In germline, CDR1 is LGHDT, CDR2 YNNKEL (reference sequence). Trimming at V came to 4 bases and at J to 2 bases, leaving 7 bases not matched to a gene. CDR3 size: 16 residues. This chain's CDR3 is CASSPISGTTYNEQFF. The DNA of the CDR3 is TGTGCCAGCAGCCCTATTAGCGGGACAACCTACAATGAGCAGTTCTTC.

The chain carries TRBV3-1 (or the pseudogene TRBV3-2) and TRBJ2-7; D is unresolved. Trimming stripped 4 bases from V and 6 bases from J, with 7 bases between. From germline, CDR1 is LGHDT and CDR2 YNNKEL (reference sequence). The CDR3 length is 11 residues. CDR3 nucleotides: TGTGCCAGCAGCCCCCCGGGCGAGCAGTACTTC. It yields the protein CASSPPGEQYF.

The V and J genes are TRBV18 and TRBJ2-1, with TRBD2 matching 9 bases. With 2 bases clipped from V and 3 bases from J, the junction kept 11 bases outside the gene matches. This CDR3 has 18 amino acids. Germline lookup yields CDR1 KGHSH and CDR2 LQKENI. This chain's CDR3 is CASSPLPTSGLLYNEQFF. The CDR3 bases are TGTGCCAGCTCACCATTACCGACTAGCGGCCTCCTCTACAATGAGCAGTTCTTC.

The chain carries TRBV28 and TRBJ1-1; D remains ambiguous. The CDR3 sequence is 14 residues long. Deletions cut 1 base from V and 4 bases from J, with 10 bases between. The V gene's germline CDR1 is MDHEN and CDR2 SYDVKM. The CDR3 DNA reads TGTGCCAGCAGTTTATCCGGGAGGCCCACTGAAGCTTTCTTT. Residues: CASSLSGRPTEAFF.

The chain couples TRBV6-5 to TRBJ1-3; the match to TRBD1 covers 9 bases. V was pared by 5 bases and J by 0 bases, with 2 bases of the junction left unmatched. Germline V gene data show CDR1 as MNHEY and CDR2 as SVGAGI. The CDR3 contains 15 residues. CDR3 coding DNA: TGTGCCAGCAGTCTGACAGGGGGCTCTGGAAACACCATATATTTT. This codes for CASSLTGGSGNTIYF.

The chain links TRBV6-5 to TRBJ1-2; D uncertain. The V end lost 0 bases, the J end lost 4 bases, and 6 bases lay between the germline ends. The CDR3 extends over 13 amino acids. Germline V CDR1 and CDR2: MNHEY, SVGAGI. CDR3 amino acids: CASSYSTVYGYTF. CDR3 nucleotides: TGTGCCAGCAGTTACTCCACAGTCTATGGCTACACCTTC.

The DNA for the CDR3 is TGTGCCAGCAGTTACGCATCGGGACTCGGCTACACCTTC. Translating gives CASSYASGLGYTF. The chain is built from TRBV6-2 or TRBV6-3 and TRBJ1-2; a possible D gene is TRBD1 (5 bases). Trimming cost V 2 bases and J 8 bases, with 12 bases left between them. The CDR3 has 13 amino acids. The V gene's germline CDR1 is MNHEY and CDR2 SVGEGT.

V gene TRBV12-3 or TRBV12-4 combines with J gene TRBJ1-3; D not certain. CDR3 length: 13 amino acids. Between the trimmed V and J ends, which lost 4 bases and 4 bases, there was a span of 8 bases. In nucleotides, the CDR3 is TGTGCCAGCAGTTCCACGACAGGAAACACCATATATTTT. This gives the protein CASSSTTGNTIYF.

Only a few counts were recorded for this clone. The chain joins TRBV28 to TRBJ1-3; D gene unclear. Trimming took off 5 bases at V and 7 bases at J, with 18 bases between the two ends. The CDR3 loop spans 15 amino acids. Germline loops: CDR1 MDHEN, CDR2 SYDVKM. In nucleotides, the CDR3 is TGTGCCAGCAGTCCTACAGACGGACTCCGTAACACCATATATTTT. Translating it yields CASSPTDGLRNTIYF.

The rearrangement joins TRBV7-2 to TRBJ1-2, with D unclear. Looked up from germline, CDR1 is SGHTA and CDR2 is FQGNSA. Trimming removed 2 bases at V and 0 bases at J, with 10 bases between. This CDR3 has 15 residues. The CDR3 protein is CASSLYARANYGYTF. The CDR3 coding sequence is TGTGCCAGCAGCTTATATGCGAGAGCTAACTATGGCTACACCTTC.

In its sample, this clone was seen once. The chain uses TRBV5-1 and TRBJ1-3; D might be TRBD1 (5 bases). The CDR3 is 15 residues long. Trimming left V 0 bases short and J 4 bases short, with 11 bases between. CDR1 is SGHRS and CDR2 is YFSETQ in the germline V gene. The DNA for the CDR3 is TGCGCCAGCAGCTTGGCGCAGGGTTCCGGAAACACCATATATTTT. Its translation: CASSLAQGSGNTIYF.

The chain couples TRBV5-4 to TRBJ2-1, with 9 bases lining up with TRBD1. The germline gives CDR1 SGHNT, CDR2 YYREEE (reference sequence). V dropped 3 bases and J dropped 7; count of bases not matched to a gene: 2. The CDR3 extends over 13 amino acids. Here the CDR3 DNA reads TGTGCCAGCAGCTGGGACAGGGTGAATGAGCAGTTCTTC. Its protein is CASSWDRVNEQFF.